Following are 3 T cell receptor beta chains from one sample sequenced in a study of shared clonotypes between healthy human individuals. The repertoire was sequenced with immunoSEQ multiplex PCR; TCRdb's copy has only in-frame clones and lacks some. This sample carries more than 2 million clones, approximately 95% of them seen once, and the ten largest clones take roughly 0.13%. Sequenced input: naive CD4+ T cells sorted from blood. Subset: CD45RA+ positively selected. The receptors were sampled from a man aged 18 to 30 in good health.

This chain connects TRBV6-6 to TRBJ2-1; possible D gene TRBD2, 7 bases. V dropped 0 bases and J dropped 6 bases, with 15 bases sitting between them. Germline values: CDR1 MNHNY, CDR2 SVGAGI (reference sequence). The CDR3 contains 16 residues. CDR3 sequence: CASSYSRGGTINEQFF. The CDR3 DNA reads TGTGCCAGCAGTTACTCGAGGGGGGGGACCATCAATGAGCAGTTCTTC.

This chain connects TRBV10-3 to TRBJ2-3, with 8 bases matching TRBD2. The CDR3 has 15 residues. In germline, CDR1 is ENHRY, CDR2 SYGVKD. Trimming took 3 bases from V and 4 from J; bases not matched to a gene: 6. CDR3 region: CAISDAREAADTQYF. DNA of the CDR3: TGTGCCATCAGTGATGCGCGGGAGGCAGCAGATACGCAGTATTTT.

The gene calls are TRBV7-9 and TRBJ1-4, with 9 positions matching TRBD1. After removal of 5 bases from V and 8 bases from J, the junction contained 9 bases not matched to a gene. The germline CDR1 and CDR2 sequences are SEHNR and FQNEAQ (reference sequence). The CDR3 length is 15 residues. CDR3 sequence: CASSREQGAKEKLFF. CDR3 in DNA: TGTGCCAGCAGCCGGGAACAGGGGGCGAAAGAAAAACTGTTTTTT.